The 24 T cell receptor beta chains below all came from one sample that was sequenced in a study of patients and donors after allogeneic stem cell transplantation. TCRdb recomputed calls from the RT-PCR reads with MiXCR, one row per CDR3 protein. The data contain about a million distinct CDR3 sequences, approximately 18% of them singletons. Input material: blood, either unsorted or a sorted T cell fraction (not recorded which). The receptors come from a human donor who was either an allogeneic HSCT recipient or a stem cell or donor lymphocyte infusion donor (not recorded which). It is not recorded whose cells these are; they may come from a transplant donor.

The chain employs TRBV6-5 and TRBJ1-1; tentatively, D is TRBD1 (5 bases). Germline CDR1 and CDR2: MNHEY and SVGAGI. V was cut by 5 bases and J by 12 bases, with 16 bases left in between. This CDR3 has 12 residues. CDR3 sequence: CASSTPGPLTFF. In DNA form, the CDR3 reads TGTGCCAGCAGTACCCCGGGACCTCTGACTTTCTTT.

V gene TRBV7-8 combines with J gene TRBJ2-7; weak D call: TRBD2 (6 bases). The CDR3 contains 15 residues. Germline V CDR1 and CDR2: SGHVS, FQNEAQ. V was cut by 5 bases and J by 2 bases, with 16 bases left in between. This CDR3 reads CASSGTDLGTYEQYF. In DNA form, the CDR3 reads TGTGCCAGCAGCGGGACTGATCTTGGAACCTACGAGCAGTACTTC.

This chain joins TRBV12-3 or TRBV12-4 and TRBJ1-1; D not certain. V lost 3 bases to trimming and J lost 1 base, with 9 bases between them. The CDR3 loop spans 14 amino acids. CDR3: CASSFPFRNTEAFF. The CDR3 DNA reads as TGTGCCAGCAGTTTCCCTTTTAGGAACACTGAAGCTTTCTTT.

This clonotype was found a few times. The chain employs TRBV12-3 or TRBV12-4 and TRBJ2-3; D is undetermined. Deletions cut 5 bases from V and 6 bases from J, with 15 bases between. The CDR3 extends over 14 amino acids. CDR3 sequence (DNA): TGTGCCAGCAGTAACCACGTAGGAGTGGATACGCAGTATTTT. The encoded protein is CASSNHVGVDTQYF.

This clonotype was seen many times. The chain carries TRBV15 and TRBJ1-1, with unresolved D. This CDR3 spans 11 amino acids. Germline V gives CDR1 LNHNV, CDR2 YYDKDF (reference sequence). V was shortened by 4 bases and J by 3 bases, with 3 bases between the two germline ends. The CDR3 DNA follows: TGTGCCACCAGCAAGGACACTGAAGCTTTCTTT. This codes for CATSKDTEAFF.

This clonotype showed up just a few times. V usage is TRBV12-3 or TRBV12-4 and J usage is TRBJ1-2; D ambiguous. V was trimmed by 2 bases and J by 8 bases, leaving 12 bases between them. This CDR3 has 13 residues. CDR3 sequence reads: CASSLRAAGGYTF. CDR3 sequence (DNA): TGTGCCAGCAGTTTAAGGGCGGCAGGAGGCTACACCTTC.

This clonotype was seen a few times. The chain couples TRBV6-1 to TRBJ1-3; D perhaps matches TRBD1 (6 bases). V lost 6 bases and J lost 2, with 8 bases in between. The CDR3 extends over 13 amino acids. In germline, CDR1 is MNHNS, CDR2 SASEGT. The CDR3 sequence is CASRQGAGNTIYF. As DNA, the CDR3 is TGTGCCAGCAGACAGGGTGCTGGAAACACCATATATTTT.

The chain links TRBV6-2 or TRBV6-3 to TRBJ1-1; D uncertain. In germline, CDR1 is MNHEY, CDR2 SVGEGT. Trimming took off 11 bases at V and 4 bases at J, with 17 bases between the two ends. CDR3 size: 13 residues. CDR3 bases: TGTGCCGGACGTTGGGCGAAGGGCACTGAAGCTTTCTTT. Amino acid sequence: CAGRWAKGTEAFF.

This clonotype was seen just once. V and J are TRBV2 and TRBJ1-5; no reliable D call. The V end lost 6 bases, the J end lost 3 bases, and 15 bases lay between the germline ends. From germline, CDR1 is SNHLY and CDR2 FYNNEI. The CDR3 covers 15 residues. CDR3 loop: CASSRRRHHNQPQHF. For the CDR3, the DNA is TGTGCCAGCAGCCGACGAAGACACCACAATCAGCCCCAGCATTTT.

This clonotype was picked up a small number of times. This chain connects TRBV5-1 to TRBJ1-4; perhaps TRBD1 as D (6 bases). CDR1 SGHRS and CDR2 YFSETQ come from the germline V gene. CDR3 length: 14 amino acids. V was shortened by 3 bases and J by 3 bases, with 9 bases between the two germline ends. As DNA, the CDR3 is TGCGCCAGCAGCTCTCAGGGGTCTAATGAAAAACTGTTTTTT. This sequence encodes CASSSQGSNEKLFF.

The chain combines TRBV7-9 with TRBJ2-5; D not resolved. CDR1 is SEHNR, CDR2 FQNEAQ, per germline (reference sequence). The ends were cut back, 4 bases at V and 0 bases at J, with 15 bases in the middle. The CDR3 spans 16 residues. The CDR3 DNA reads TGTGCCAGCAGCTCCCACCCCCTCCGGTACCAAGAGACCCAGTACTTC. This sequence encodes CASSSHPLRYQETQYF.

This clonotype was observed a few times. The chain is built from TRBV15 and TRBJ2-1, with D hard to call. V was trimmed by 1 base and J by 1 base, leaving 8 bases between them. The CDR3 loop spans 15 amino acids. Germline CDR1 LNHNV, CDR2 YYDKDF (reference sequence). The CDR3: CATSRAMDSYNEQFF. Written as DNA, the CDR3 is TGTGCCACCAGCAGAGCAATGGATTCCTACAATGAGCAGTTCTTC.

This clonotype was seen ten or more times. The rearrangement joins TRBV6-5 to TRBJ2-1; 9 bases agree with TRBD1. The CDR3 runs 18 residues. Unmatched junction bases numbered 15, after V lost 3 bases and J lost 6 bases. Germline CDR1 MNHEY, CDR2 SVGAGI. The DNA for the CDR3 is TGTGCCAGCAGTTATAGCCCCCTTCCGGGACAGGGACTCAATGAGCAGTTCTTC. Translating gives CASSYSPLPGQGLNEQFF.

This clonotype was picked up a small number of times. This chain joins TRBV12-3 or TRBV12-4 and TRBJ2-3; 11 bases match TRBD2. CDR3 length: 19 residues. The J segment lost 5 bases and the V segment lost 5 bases, leaving 18 bases of the junction unmatched. DNA of the CDR3: TGTGCCAGCAGTACAACGTTTCCGGGACTAGCGGAGAAGGGAGATACGCAGTATTTT. This gives the protein CASSTTFPGLAEKGDTQYF.

This clonotype was counted only a few times. The chain uses TRBV29-1 and TRBJ2-7; D unclear. The V end was cut by 7 bases, the J end by 3 bases, with 10 bases between. The germline V gene encodes CDR1 SQVTM and CDR2 ANQGSEA. The CDR3 consists of 11 residues. This chain's CDR3 is CSAASGYEQYF. The CDR3 DNA reads as TGCAGCGCCGCCTCCGGCTACGAGCAGTACTTC.

This clonotype turned up a few times. CDR3 loop: CSARFGGTNNSPLHF. CDR3 coding DNA: TGCAGTGCTAGATTCGGGGGAACTAATAATTCACCCCTCCACTTT. The chain carries TRBV20-1 and TRBJ1-6; D is possibly TRBD1 (5 bases). The CDR3 contains 15 residues. Germline values: CDR1 DFQATT, CDR2 SNEGSKA (reference sequence). Trimming took off 2 bases at V and 5 bases at J, with 13 bases between the two ends.

CDR3 amino acids: CASSPGGQGHGYTF. The CDR3 region has the DNA TGCGCCAGCAGCCCGGGGGGTCAGGGGCATGGCTACACCTTC. J is TRBJ1-2 and V is TRBV5-1; D possibly corresponds to TRBD1 (6 bases). There are 14 residues in the CDR3. Trimming took off 4 bases at V and 6 bases at J, with 16 bases between the two ends. Germline assignment: CDR1 SGHRS and CDR2 YFSETQ.

CDR3 region: CASRYQSSGNTIYF. The CDR3 DNA reads as TGTGCCAGCAGGTACCAGTCCTCTGGAAACACCATATATTTT. V and J are TRBV6-5 and TRBJ1-3; D unresolved. With 6 bases removed from V and 0 bases from J, the gap between germline ends came to 9 bases. The CDR3 sequence is 14 residues long. The germline CDR1 and CDR2 sequences are MNHEY and SVGAGI.

The sample holds a few counts of this clonotype. The genes are TRBV5-1 and TRBJ2-3; 9 bases fit TRBD2. The CDR3 is made up of 14 amino acids. Trimming cost V 7 bases and J 5 bases; bases outside gene matches: 8. Germline V gene data show CDR1 as SGHRS and CDR2 as YFSETQ. CDR3 region: CASEAGLAVDTQYF. The CDR3 DNA follows: TGCGCCAGCGAGGCGGGACTAGCCGTAGATACGCAGTATTTT.

This clonotype was seen a few times. J is TRBJ1-2 and V is TRBV18; 8 positions match TRBD1. There are 15 residues in the CDR3. Losses at the gene ends were 2 bases for V and 0 bases for J; bases not matched to a gene: 2. Germline V gene lookup returns CDR1 KGHSH and CDR2 LQKENI. The CDR3: CASSPIQGANYGYTF. CDR3 coding DNA: TGTGCCAGCTCACCAATACAGGGGGCTAACTATGGCTACACCTTC.

The chain is built from TRBV20-1 and TRBJ1-6; perhaps TRBD1 as D (5 bases). Germline assignment: CDR1 DFQATT and CDR2 SNEGSKA (reference sequence). The CDR3 runs to 14 residues. V shed 1 base and J shed 8 bases, with 12 bases lying between them. CDR3 sequence reads: CSARAWTLDSPLHF. CDR3 in DNA: TGCAGTGCTAGAGCATGGACACTGGATTCACCCCTCCACTTT.

This clonotype occurred a few times. The chain links TRBV3-1 to TRBJ2-2, with a weak D call TRBD1 (6 bases). Germline values: CDR1 LGHDT, CDR2 YNNKEL (reference sequence). With 1 base removed from V and 4 bases from J, the gap between germline ends came to 7 bases. There are 14 residues in the CDR3. The CDR3 nucleotides are TGTGCCAGCAGCCAAGGCAGGGGCACCGGGGAGCTGTTTTTT. Encoded protein: CASSQGRGTGELFF.

V gene TRBV10-3 combines with J gene TRBJ2-3, with 7 bases lining up with TRBD2. The ends lost 6 bases at V and 2 bases at J; junction bases unmatched: 5. This CDR3 has 14 residues. Per germline, CDR1 ENHRY and CDR2 SYGVKD. In nucleotides, the CDR3 is TGTGCCATCAGGCGGGGGACCGACACAGATACGCAGTATTTT. This codes for CAIRRGTDTDTQYF.

This clonotype was observed a handful of times. The chain employs TRBV12-3 or TRBV12-4 and TRBJ2-3, with 11 positions matching TRBD2. V lost 5 bases, J lost 5 bases, and 9 bases stayed unmatched. The CDR3 runs 16 residues. CDR3 sequence: CASSRGRTSGGDTQYF. CDR3 bases: TGTGCCAGCAGTCGGGGCCGTACTAGCGGGGGAGATACGCAGTATTTT.